The clone carrying this TCR beta chain has only a few counts. Its antigen is undetermined. The data originate from a study of T-cell reconstitution after alpha-beta-depleted transplantation in children. Preparation of the TCRbeta library was carried out with unique molecular identifiers. TCRdb passed the PCR reads through MiXCR, listing each CDR3 protein once. Of just under 350,000 distinct CDR3 sequences detected, roughly 17% appear once; the ten largest clones hold about 41%. CDR3 length: 16 amino acids. Trimming took off 3 bases at V and 0 bases at J, with 12 bases between the two ends. CDR1 and CDR2 from the germline V gene are LNHNV and YYDKDF (reference sequence). Study-level findings and limits: At around two months after transplant, the alpha-beta T cells were reportedly derived from several hundred expanded clones that came from non-depleted graft cells.

This receptor was taken from a male patient aged 2-15 years who had a stem cell transplant for acute lymphoblastic leukemia, so the T cells may come from the graft donor. V is TRBV15 and J is TRBJ2-1; no clear D. The starting material was PBMCs, mostly from graft donor cells, obtained 360 days after TCRalphabeta/CD19-depleted stem cell transplant. CDR3 sequence reads: CATSRARWSSYNEQFF. The CDR3 DNA reads TGTGCCACCAGCAGGGCGCGGTGGAGCTCCTACAATGAGCAGTTCTTC.